Presented here are 29 T cell receptor beta chains from one specimen sequenced in a study of blood T cell repertoires in COVID-19. The protocol was immunoSEQ multiplex PCR, while the TCRdb copy is restricted to in-frame clones and leaves out a portion. The table shows 250,000 to 300,000 clones, with about four fifths occurring only once. Input material: PBMCs or T cells enriched from blood (not recorded which). The origin of the receptors is a man aged 40-49 years who had been exposed to COVID-19.

This clone was picked up a small number of times. The chain couples TRBV6-5 to TRBJ1-3; D might be TRBD1 (5 bases). The CDR3 loop spans 15 amino acids. CDR1 and CDR2 (germline): MNHEY, SVGAGI. V was trimmed by 5 bases and J by 0 bases, leaving 11 bases between them. DNA of the CDR3: TGTGCCAGCAGTCCAACAGGCAGCTCTGGAAACACCATATATTTT. This codes for CASSPTGSSGNTIYF.

J is TRBJ2-7 and V is TRBV5-5, with D tentatively TRBD1 (7 bases). The CDR3 spans 16 residues. The V end was cut by 0 bases, the J end by 4 bases, with 17 bases between. Germline values: CDR1 SGHKS, CDR2 YYEKEE (reference sequence). The CDR3 region is CASSLVGGTDGYEQYF. The CDR3 DNA follows: TGTGCCAGCAGCTTGGTGGGCGGGACAGACGGTTACGAGCAGTACTTC.

The chain combines TRBV11-2 with TRBJ1-1, with 8 bases that match TRBD1. From germline, CDR1 is SGHAT and CDR2 FQNNGV. J gave up 0 bases and V 5 bases, and 2 bases lay outside the gene matches. The CDR3 is 14 amino acids. CDR3 bases: TGTGCCAGCAGCAGACAGGGGATGAACACTGAAGCTTTCTTT. It specifies CASSRQGMNTEAFF. Variable domain in full (rest from reference TRBV11-2 and TRBJ1-1): EAGVAQSPRYKIIEKRQSVAFWCNPISGHATLYWYQQILGQGPKLLIQFQNNGVVDDSQLPKDRFSAERLKGVDSTLKIQPAKLEDSAVYLCASSRQGMNTEAFFGQGTRLTVV.

The V gene is TRBV5-1, the J gene TRBJ2-7, with a weak D call TRBD1 (5 bases). The V end was cut by 0 bases, the J end by 6 bases, with 10 bases between. This CDR3 comprises 13 residues. The germline CDR1 and CDR2 sequences are SGHRS and YFSETQ. CDR3 region: CASSLAQGSEQYF. DNA of the CDR3: TGCGCCAGCAGCTTGGCGCAGGGTTCCGAGCAGTACTTC.

V and J are TRBV5-6 and TRBJ1-2; D not resolved. V shed 7 bases and J shed 3 bases, with 7 bases lying between them. This CDR3 is 11 amino acids long. Germline loops: CDR1 SGHDT, CDR2 YYEEEE. Written as DNA, the CDR3 is TGTGCCAGCTCAGGCGACTATGGCTACACCTTC. Its protein product is CASSGDYGYTF. Using reference TRBV5-6 and TRBJ1-2 for the parts outside the CDR3, the full variable domain is DAGVTQSPTHLIKTRGQQVTLRCSPKSGHDTVSWYQQALGQGPQFIFQYYEEEERQRGNFPDRFSGHQFPNYSSELNVNALLLGDSALYLCASSGDYGYTFGSGTRLTVV.

This clone showed up just a few times. V usage is TRBV4-2 and J usage is TRBJ2-2, with TRBD2 as a possible D gene (6 bases). The CDR3 covers 14 residues. Trimming took 4 bases from V and 6 from J, leaving 12 bases between them. Germline lookup yields CDR1 LGHNA and CDR2 YNFKEQ. The DNA of the CDR3 is TGTGCCAGCAGCCCCTTCGCTAGCGCCGGGGAGCTGTTTTTT. Its protein product is CASSPFASAGELFF.

In regard to this clone: The junction differs from germline at one of its ends, possibly a read error. V gene TRBV7-7 combines with J gene TRBJ2-3, with 9 bases identical to TRBD1. The length of the CDR3 is 15 residues. Per germline, CDR1 SSHAT and CDR2 FNYEAQ (reference sequence). As DNA, the CDR3 is TGTGCTAGCAGCCGGGGACAGGGACAGACAGATACGCAGTATTTT. This gives the protein CASSRGQGQTDTQYF. The full variable domain, rest sourced from reference TRBV7-7 and TRBJ2-3, is GAGVSQSPRYKVTKRGQDVTLRCDPISSHATLYWYQQALGQGPEFLTYFNYEAQPDKSGLPSDRFSAERPEGSISTLTIQRTEQRDSAMYRCASSRGQGQTDTQYFGPGTRLTVL.

The chain joins TRBV2 to TRBJ1-6; no clear D. Trimming shortened V by 3 bases and J by 7 bases, and 4 bases separated the two germline ends. Germline assignment: CDR1 SNHLY and CDR2 FYNNEI. This CDR3 has 12 residues. This chain's CDR3 is CASSDRNSPLHF. The CDR3 DNA reads TGTGCCAGCAGTGACAGAAATTCACCCCTCCACTTT.

The chain links TRBV5-1 to TRBJ1-1, with 7 bases that match TRBD1. CDR1 and CDR2 from the germline V gene are SGHRS and YFSETQ. There are 16 residues in the CDR3. The V gene end was trimmed by 1 base and the J gene end by 1 base; junction bases not matched to a gene: 7. For the CDR3, the DNA is TGCGCCAGCAGCTTGTGGAGGGACAGCCAGAACACTGAAGCTTTCTTT. It is translated as CASSLWRDSQNTEAFF.

The chain uses TRBV5-1 and TRBJ1-3; 11 bases agree with TRBD1. Unmatched junction bases numbered 6, after V lost 4 bases and J lost 3 bases. The germline V gene has CDR1 SGHRS and CDR2 YFSETQ. The CDR3 consists of 16 residues. This CDR3 reads CASSGGTGGVGNTIYF. The CDR3, as DNA: TGCGCCAGCAGCGGCGGGACAGGGGGAGTTGGAAACACCATATATTTT.

J is TRBJ2-3 and V is TRBV3-1 (or the pseudogene TRBV3-2); D might be TRBD1 (6 bases). The CDR3 length is 16 residues. The V end lost 0 bases, the J end lost 5 bases, and 15 bases lay between the germline ends. Germline CDR1 reads LGHDT; CDR2 reads YNNKEL (reference sequence). The CDR3 is CASSQDLPGHEDTQYF. CDR3 nucleotide sequence: TGTGCCAGCAGCCAAGATCTTCCGGGACACGAAGATACGCAGTATTTT.

The CDR3 nucleotides are TGTGCCAGCAGCCAAGTTGGGCGGGAAGAGACCCAGTACTTC. Translated: CASSQVGREETQYF. The chain combines TRBV3-1 (or the pseudogene TRBV3-2) with TRBJ2-5; D possibly corresponds to TRBD2 (5 bases). Germline V lookup: CDR1 LGHDT, CDR2 YNNKEL (reference sequence). The length of the CDR3 is 14 residues. Trimming cost V 1 base and J 3 bases, with 9 bases left between them.

This clone was picked up one time. V and J are TRBV4-2 and TRBJ2-2; D uncertain. The V gene's germline CDR1 is LGHNA and CDR2 YNFKEQ. V gave up 0 bases and J gave up 2 bases, with 7 bases separating them. The CDR3 extends over 15 amino acids. This chain's CDR3 is CASSQDRLNTGELFF. The CDR3, as DNA: TGTGCCAGCAGCCAAGACAGATTAAACACCGGGGAGCTGTTTTTT.

The chain employs TRBV19 and TRBJ1-2, with D hard to call. This CDR3 spans 16 amino acids. Per the germline V gene, CDR1 is LNHDA and CDR2 is SQIVND (reference sequence). V was trimmed by 1 base and J by 1 base, leaving 13 bases between them. CDR3 coding DNA: TGTGCCAGTAGTATAGTGTCCGGCGGTATTAACTATGGCTACACCTTC. It encodes CASSIVSGGINYGYTF.

The V call is TRBV30, the J call TRBJ2-7, with D maybe TRBD1 (6 bases). CDR3 length: 13 amino acids. V lost 4 bases and J lost 3, with 13 bases in between. Germline V gene sequence: CDR1 GTSNPN, CDR2 SVGIG (reference sequence). The CDR3 reads CAWTGDLGYEQYF. CDR3 nucleotide sequence: TGTGCCTGGACAGGGGATCTTGGCTACGAGCAGTACTTC.

The V gene is TRBV7-3, the J gene TRBJ2-3; no firm D call. This CDR3 has 17 residues. Germline V CDR1 and CDR2: SGHTA, FQGTGA. V was cut by 10 bases and J by 0 bases, with 23 bases left in between. Here the CDR3 reads CAKFNLPRPGSTDTQYF. CDR3 DNA sequence: TGTGCCAAGTTCAACCTCCCTCGGCCCGGGAGCACAGATACGCAGTATTTT.

This chain connects TRBV6-5 to TRBJ2-7, with TRBD1 as a possible D gene (5 bases). Germline V lookup: CDR1 MNHEY, CDR2 SVGAGI. Trimming removed 2 bases at V and 6 bases at J, with 5 bases between. CDR3 length: 11 amino acids. The CDR3 here is CASSYRGEQYF. The CDR3 DNA reads TGTGCCAGCAGTTACAGGGGCGAGCAGTACTTC.

The chain uses TRBV9 and TRBJ2-2; possible D gene TRBD2, 5 bases. The CDR3 is 13 amino acids. The germline V and J ends were trimmed by 3 bases and 4 bases, with 7 bases remaining between them. Looked up from germline, CDR1 is SGDLS and CDR2 is YYNGEE. In DNA form, the CDR3 reads TGTGCCAGCAGCGATACTAGCACCGGGGAGCTGTTTTTT. Its protein is CASSDTSTGELFF.

CDR3 region: CAIRKGETSGKETQYF. DNA of the CDR3: TGTGCCATCCGAAAGGGCGAGACTAGCGGGAAAGAGACCCAGTACTTC. V usage is TRBV10-3 and J usage is TRBJ2-5; 11 bases map to TRBD2. Unmatched junction bases numbered 11, after V lost 8 bases and J lost 3 bases. Germline assignment: CDR1 ENHRY and CDR2 SYGVKD. The CDR3 has 16 amino acids.

The V call is TRBV11-2, the J call TRBJ2-7; D unclear. The V end lost 5 bases, the J end lost 3 bases, and 17 bases lay between the germline ends. The length of the CDR3 is 15 residues. Germline-derived CDR1 and CDR2 are SGHAT and FQNNGV. The CDR3 sequence is CASSPPWPRSYEQYF. The CDR3 region has the DNA TGTGCCAGCAGCCCCCCCTGGCCAAGGAGCTACGAGCAGTACTTC. The entire variable domain, with the rest obtained from reference TRBV11-2 and TRBJ2-7, is as follows: EAGVAQSPRYKIIEKRQSVAFWCNPISGHATLYWYQQILGQGPKLLIQFQNNGVVDDSQLPKDRFSAERLKGVDSTLKIQPAKLEDSAVYLCASSPPWPRSYEQYFGPGTRLTVT.

V and J are TRBV7-2 and TRBJ2-3, with unresolved D. V was clipped by 5 bases and J by 6 bases, with 12 bases between them. The V gene's germline CDR1 is SGHTA and CDR2 FQGNSA. This CDR3 has 13 amino acids. This chain's CDR3 is CASSRNHGDTQYF. The CDR3 nucleotides are TGTGCCAGCAGCCGCAATCATGGCGATACGCAGTATTTT. The variable domain in full, with the rest retrieved from reference TRBV7-2 and TRBJ2-3, is GAGVSQSPSNKVTEKGKDVELRCDPISGHTALYWYRQSLGQGLEFLIYFQGNSAPDKSGLPSDRFSAERTGGSVSTLTIQRTQQEDSAVYLCASSRNHGDTQYFGPGTRLTVL.

J is TRBJ2-2 and V is TRBV5-1, with a possible D match to TRBD2 (5 bases). Per germline, CDR1 SGHRS and CDR2 YFSETQ. The length of the CDR3 is 15 residues. V was clipped by 0 bases and J by 2 bases, with 8 bases between them. In DNA, the CDR3 is TGCGCCAGCAGCTTGGCACGGGGTAACACCGGGGAGCTGTTTTTT. Protein sequence: CASSLARGNTGELFF. The whole variable domain, filled in from reference TRBV5-1 and TRBJ2-2, reads KAGVTQTPRYLIKTRGQQVTLSCSPISGHRSVSWYQQTPGQGLQFLFEYFSETQRNKGNFPGRFSGRQFSNSRSEMNVSTLELGDSALYLCASSLARGNTGELFFGEGSRLTVL.

This chain joins TRBV12-5 and TRBJ1-1; D might be TRBD1 (6 bases). Germline values: CDR1 LGHNT, CDR2 FRNRAP. The V end was cut by 3 bases, the J end by 6 bases, with 11 bases between. This CDR3 has 13 amino acids. This CDR3 is CASGFRGAPEAFF. The DNA of the CDR3 is TGTGCTAGTGGTTTCCGGGGGGCCCCTGAAGCTTTCTTT. The complete variable domain, with remaining parts taken from reference TRBV12-5 and TRBJ1-1, reads DARVTQTPRHKVTEMGQEVTMRCQPILGHNTVFWYRQTMMQGLELLAYFRNRAPLDDSGMPKDRFSAEMPDATLATLKIQPSEPRDSAVYFCASGFRGAPEAFFGQGTRLTVV.

This chain connects TRBV5-1 to TRBJ2-3; tentatively, D is TRBD1 (6 bases). In germline, CDR1 is SGHRS, CDR2 YFSETQ. CDR3 length equals 17 residues. Trimming stripped 2 bases from V and 1 base from J, with 17 bases between. CDR3 nucleotides: TGCGCCAGCAGCTTAGGGAGAGATTCAGGGGGCACAGATACGCAGTATTTT. Translating it yields CASSLGRDSGGTDTQYF.

The rearrangement links TRBV29-1 to TRBJ1-2, with D unclear. The CDR3 sequence is 12 residues long. Germline V lookup: CDR1 SQVTM, CDR2 ANQGSEA. V dropped 4 bases and J dropped 6 bases, with 12 bases sitting between them. CDR3 in amino acids: CSVVSGKDGYTF. For the CDR3, the DNA is TGCAGCGTTGTGTCCGGGAAAGATGGCTACACCTTC.

V gene TRBV19 combines with J gene TRBJ2-3; TRBD1 agrees at 7 bases. Germline V gene sequence: CDR1 LNHDA, CDR2 SQIVND (reference sequence). CDR3 length: 16 residues. J gave up 2 bases and V 5 bases, and 10 bases lay outside the gene matches. CDR3 region: CASSPLGTVDTDTQYF. The CDR3 bases are TGTGCCAGTAGTCCTCTGGGGACAGTAGACACAGATACGCAGTATTTT.

This clone has only one observation. The chain uses TRBV9 and TRBJ1-2, with 9 bases lining up with TRBD1. The CDR3 has 15 residues. The J segment lost 6 bases and the V segment lost 6 bases, leaving 12 bases of the junction unmatched. The germline gives CDR1 SGDLS, CDR2 YYNGEE. CDR3 residues: CASTLRGDRANGYTF. Written as DNA, the CDR3 is TGTGCCAGCACATTAAGGGGGGACAGGGCTAATGGCTACACCTTC.

J is TRBJ2-3 and V is TRBV9; a possible D gene is TRBD2 (6 bases). Looked up from germline, CDR1 is SGDLS and CDR2 is YYNGEE. The V end was cut by 2 bases, the J end by 2 bases, with 9 bases between. The CDR3 spans 14 residues. In DNA form, the CDR3 reads TGTGCCAGCAGCGTGACGGGAGACACAGATACGCAGTATTTT. Translated, it gives CASSVTGDTDTQYF.

This chain joins TRBV6-6 and TRBJ1-5, with 8 positions matching TRBD1. This CDR3 region has 15 residues. In germline, CDR1 is MNHNY, CDR2 SVGAGI (reference sequence). Germline trimming cut 1 base from V and 4 bases from J; bases unmatched to any gene: 3. The CDR3 sequence: CASSYLTGGNQPQHF. CDR3 nucleotides: TGTGCCAGCAGTTACTTAACAGGGGGGAATCAGCCCCAGCATTTT.